The 30 T cell receptor beta chains listed next were all sequenced from one sample in a study of regulatory T cells in long-lasting Graves disease. Time point indicated: persistent/refractory GD, antithyroid drugs over 5 years with positive TRAb. Isolated PBMC RNA provided the starting material for the TCR library. For TCR beta, libraries came from iRepertoire HTBI primers and Arm-PCR of CDR3 regions. TCRdb reanalysed the multiplex PCR reads using MiXCR and keeps one entry per CDR3 protein. Of 400,000 to 500,000 distinct CDR3 sequences listed, about a fifth were seen once; the top ten hold roughly 8%. Here the sequenced sample was peripheral blood mononuclear cells (PBMCs), taken when the disease was refractory, from a patient treated with antithyroid drugs. The receptors shown here come from a female donor with Graves disease.

The chain employs TRBV29-1 and TRBJ2-3, with unresolved D. Germline V CDR1 and CDR2: SQVTM, ANQGSEA. V dropped 8 bases and J dropped 2 bases, with 8 bases sitting between them. The CDR3 covers 11 residues. CDR3 region: CSILITDTQYF. The CDR3 DNA reads TGCAGCATACTGATCACAGATACGCAGTATTTT.

This clonotype was detected ten times or more. The rearrangement uses TRBV6-9 and TRBJ2-2; D is perhaps TRBD2 (6 bases). CDR3 length equals 16 residues. CDR1 and CDR2 from the germline V gene are MNHGY and SVAAGI. The V end lost 3 bases, the J end lost 3 bases, and 14 bases lay between the germline ends. In nucleotides, the CDR3 is TGTGCCAGCAGTTACCCGAGCAGCGGGTACACCGGGGAGCTGTTTTTT. This encodes CASSYPSSGYTGELFF.

Note on this clonotype: A read error may produce the germline difference seen at one junction end. V gene TRBV5-1 combines with J gene TRBJ2-3; the D gene is possibly TRBD2 (6 bases). This CDR3 has 14 residues. Germline V gene data show CDR1 as SGHRS and CDR2 as YFSETQ. CDR3 in amino acids: CASSAGGTGELTRF. CDR3 coding DNA: TGCGCCAGCAGCGCTGGGGGGACCGGGGAATTAACTCGGTTT.

In this sample, this clonotype turned up many times. The chain joins TRBV11-2 to TRBJ1-2; no clear D. The CDR3 is 15 amino acids. V lost 1 base to trimming and J lost 4 bases, with 13 bases between them. Germline V lookup: CDR1 SGHAT, CDR2 FQNNGV. CDR3 in amino acids: CASSLGTEFSYGYTF. For the CDR3, the DNA is TGTGCCAGCAGCTTAGGGACCGAATTTTCCTATGGCTACACCTTC.

This clonotype was seen at least ten times. The V and J genes are TRBV28 and TRBJ2-7; TRBD2 is a possible D gene (5 bases). There are 14 residues in the CDR3. Germline CDR1 reads MDHEN; CDR2 reads SYDVKM. V was cut by 5 bases and J by 2 bases, with 13 bases left in between. CDR3 nucleotide sequence: TGTGCCAGCAGTGGAGCATCAGCGGCCTACGAGCAGTACTTC. Translated, it gives CASSGASAAYEQYF. The entire variable domain, with the rest obtained from reference TRBV28 and TRBJ2-7, is as follows: DVKVTQSSRYLVKRTGEKVFLECVQDMDHENMFWYRQDPGLGLRLIYFSYDVKMKEKGDIPEGYSVSREKKERFSLILESASTNQTSMYLCASSGASAAYEQYFGPGTRLTVT.

This clonotype occurred a few times. The rearrangement joins TRBV14 to TRBJ1-1; D is unclear. V lost 2 bases and J 1 base, leaving 17 bases between the germline ends. The CDR3 consists of 17 residues. Germline CDR1 is SGHDN and CDR2 is FVKESK. The CDR3 spells CASSQRKDKLTNTEAFF. CDR3 in DNA: TGTGCCAGCAGCCAACGAAAAGACAAACTTACGAACACTGAAGCTTTCTTT.

This clonotype was seen a handful of times. The rearrangement uses TRBV7-9 and TRBJ2-5, with TRBD2 identical over 10 bases. Trimming took 1 base from V and 4 from J; bases not matched to a gene: 6. CDR3 size: 16 residues. CDR1 and CDR2 from the germline V gene are SEHNR and FQNEAQ (reference sequence). Here the CDR3 reads CASSLVLAGVGETQYF. In nucleotides, the CDR3 is TGTGCCAGCAGCTTAGTCCTAGCGGGAGTTGGAGAGACCCAGTACTTC. The variable domain in full, with the rest retrieved from reference TRBV7-9 and TRBJ2-5, is DTGVSQNPRHKITKRGQNVTFRCDPISEHNRLYWYRQTLGQGPEFLTYFQNEAQLEKSRLLSDRFSAERPKGSFSTLEIQRTEQGDSAMYLCASSLVLAGVGETQYFGPGTRLLVL.

The V and J genes are TRBV5-1 and TRBJ2-5; D not certain. The CDR3 runs 15 residues. Trimming took off 4 bases at V and 0 bases at J, with 13 bases between the two ends. Per germline, CDR1 SGHRS and CDR2 YFSETQ. In DNA, the CDR3 is TGCGCCAGCAGCACCTCGTCCCCGTACCAAGAGACCCAGTACTTC. Translation gives CASSTSSPYQETQYF.

The V call is TRBV7-9, the J call TRBJ1-4; a possible D gene is TRBD1 (6 bases). The germline V gene encodes CDR1 SEHNR and CDR2 FQNEAQ (reference sequence). Trimming removed 3 bases at V and 3 bases at J, with 8 bases between. The CDR3 consists of 14 residues. The CDR3 DNA follows: TGTGCCAGCAGCTTTACAGGGCCTAATGAAAAACTGTTTTTT. Translating it yields CASSFTGPNEKLFF.

This clonotype was seen at least ten times. The V call is TRBV30, the J call TRBJ1-2, with 8 positions matching TRBD1. Germline values: CDR1 GTSNPN, CDR2 SVGIG (reference sequence). After removal of 2 bases from V and 8 bases from J, the junction contained 7 bases not matched to a gene. This CDR3 comprises 13 residues. CDR3 sequence (DNA): TGTGCCTGGAGTCGCGGACAGGGCAGAGGCTACACCTTC. Its protein is CAWSRGQGRGYTF.

This clonotype was detected ten times or more. This chain joins TRBV2 and TRBJ2-5; 7 nucleotides line up with TRBD1. Germline CDR1 and CDR2: SNHLY and FYNNEI. The CDR3 is 16 residues long. J lost 5 bases, V lost 5 bases, and 14 bases had no gene match. Here the CDR3 DNA reads TGTGCCAGCAGTACCACAGGGGCCCGTTTTGGGGAGACCCAGTACTTC. This encodes CASSTTGARFGETQYF.

This clonotype was observed at least ten times. The chain recombines TRBV28 with TRBJ2-7; unclear D gene. Between the trimmed V and J ends, which lost 4 bases and 3 bases, there was a span of 13 bases. The CDR3 extends over 14 amino acids. The germline gives CDR1 MDHEN, CDR2 SYDVKM. Written as DNA, the CDR3 is TGTGCCAGCAGTTCGCCGTTAGCCCTCTACGAGCAGTACTTC. It translates to CASSSPLALYEQYF.

The chain is built from TRBV6-5 and TRBJ1-1; D possibly corresponds to TRBD1 (5 bases). The CDR3 sequence is 15 residues long. Germline lookup yields CDR1 MNHEY and CDR2 SVGAGI. The V end was cut by 4 bases, the J end by 5 bases, with 17 bases between. In DNA, the CDR3 is TGTGCCAGCAGTTTAGCCTCGGGCAGGGCGACTGAAGCTTTCTTT. Amino acid sequence: CASSLASGRATEAFF.

The chain couples TRBV10-3 to TRBJ1-2, with TRBD1 matching 9 bases. The CDR3 contains 16 residues. Trimming cost V 5 bases and J 7 bases; bases outside gene matches: 14. Germline V lookup: CDR1 ENHRY, CDR2 SYGVKD. CDR3 in DNA: TGTGCCATCAGTAACTATAAGGGACAGGGCCTCGGTGGCTACACCTTC. Protein sequence: CAISNYKGQGLGGYTF.

The rearrangement joins TRBV12-3 or TRBV12-4 to TRBJ2-1; D call uncertain. V dropped 2 bases and J dropped 7 bases, with 6 bases sitting between them. The CDR3 consists of 12 residues. The CDR3 spells CASSLFWNEQFF. The CDR3 nucleotides read TGTGCCAGCAGTTTATTCTGGAATGAGCAGTTCTTC.

In the case of this clonotype: This may stem from a read error, because a much larger clone lies one nucleotide away. The chain couples TRBV27 to TRBJ2-3, with 7 bases lining up with TRBD2. The V gene end was trimmed by 6 bases and the J gene end by 8 bases; junction bases not matched to a gene: 2. The CDR3 has 11 amino acids. CDR1 MNHEY and CDR2 SMNVEV come from the germline V gene (reference sequence). The DNA for the CDR3 is TGTGCCAGCAGGACGGGAGGTACGCAGTATTTT. It is translated as CASRTGGTQYF.

In its sample, this clonotype was seen many times. V usage is TRBV7-2 and J usage is TRBJ2-5; D is ambiguous. Trimming took 0 bases from V and 7 from J, leaving 9 bases between them. The CDR3 covers 13 residues. Germline loops: CDR1 SGHTA, CDR2 FQGNSA. The CDR3 loop reads CASSLAGAVTQYF. The CDR3 nucleotides are TGTGCCAGCAGCTTAGCTGGCGCCGTGACCCAGTACTTC.

The V call is TRBV7-2, the J call TRBJ1-2, with D maybe TRBD1 (5 bases). V was clipped by 5 bases and J by 6 bases, with 16 bases between them. CDR1 and CDR2 (germline): SGHTA, FQGNSA. The CDR3 contains 14 residues. CDR3 nucleotide sequence: TGTGCCAGCAGCCTTATCAGGGTCTCTGATGGCTACACCTTC. Protein product: CASSLIRVSDGYTF.

By frequency in the sample, this clonotype is medium-sized. The gene calls are TRBV18 and TRBJ1-5, with a weak D call TRBD1 (6 bases). V gave up 8 bases and J gave up 9 bases, with 14 bases separating them. Looked up from germline, CDR1 is KGHSH and CDR2 is LQKENI. This CDR3 has 12 amino acids. The CDR3 is CASGGGMPPQHF. DNA of the CDR3: TGTGCCAGCGGAGGGGGAATGCCGCCCCAGCATTTT.

The J gene is TRBJ2-7, the V gene TRBV19; TRBD2 aligns across 8 bases. The V gene end was trimmed by 6 bases and the J gene end by 1 base; junction bases not matched to a gene: 11. Germline V CDR1 and CDR2: LNHDA, SQIVND (reference sequence). The CDR3 runs 16 residues. This CDR3 reads CASSPSGLAGSYEQYF. Here the CDR3 DNA reads TGTGCCAGTAGCCCAAGCGGGCTAGCGGGTTCCTACGAGCAGTACTTC.

This chain connects TRBV6-2 or TRBV6-3 to TRBJ2-1; 7 nucleotides match TRBD2. From germline, CDR1 is MNHEY and CDR2 SVGEGT. This CDR3 is 15 amino acids long. V dropped 5 bases and J dropped 4; count of bases not matched to a gene: 8. Written as DNA, the CDR3 is TGTGCCAGCAGTGAATGGTATAGCGGGTACAATGAGCAGTTCTTC. Amino acid sequence: CASSEWYSGYNEQFF.

The chain employs TRBV7-3 and TRBJ2-1, with D perhaps matching TRBD1 (5 bases). CDR1 and CDR2 from the germline V gene are SGHTA and FQGTGA. With 3 bases removed from V and 2 bases from J, the gap between germline ends came to 11 bases. The CDR3 length is 15 residues. CDR3 region: CASSLGRSPYNEQFF. The DNA of the CDR3 is TGTGCCAGCAGCTTGGGGCGGAGTCCCTACAATGAGCAGTTCTTC.

This clonotype was seen ten or more times. The chain is built from TRBV6-2 or TRBV6-3 and TRBJ2-7; weak D call: TRBD1 (5 bases). V lost 0 bases, J lost 2 bases, and 8 bases lay in between. The germline V gene has CDR1 MNHEY and CDR2 SVGEGT. CDR3 length equals 14 residues. The CDR3 loop is CASSYSSRAYEQYF. CDR3 sequence (DNA): TGTGCCAGCAGTTACTCGAGCAGGGCCTACGAGCAGTACTTC.

This rearrangement joins TRBV20-1 to TRBJ1-5, with D uncertain. The CDR3 is 13 amino acids. Germline CDR1 and CDR2: DFQATT and SNEGSKA (reference sequence). V was clipped by 5 bases and J by 5 bases, with 13 bases between them. The CDR3 DNA follows: TGCAGTGCTGTCGCAGAGAATCATCAGCCCCAGCATTTT. Translating it yields CSAVAENHQPQHF.

The chain joins TRBV20-1 to TRBJ2-7; D uncertain. The CDR3 length is 10 residues. V gave up 0 bases and J gave up 9 bases, with 6 bases separating them. The germline V gene encodes CDR1 DFQATT and CDR2 SNEGSKA (reference sequence). The DNA of the CDR3 is TGCAGTGCTAGAGAAAGTGGGCAGTACTTC. Protein: CSARESGQYF.

This clonotype occurred many times. The chain uses TRBV11-2 and TRBJ2-7; D not certain. The CDR3 spans 13 residues. Germline V gives CDR1 SGHAT, CDR2 FQNNGV. Between the trimmed V and J ends, which lost 4 bases and 4 bases, there was a span of 11 bases. CDR3 nucleotides: TGTGCCAGCAGCTCGCCGGGCCCATACGAGCAGTACTTC. Its protein is CASSSPGPYEQYF.

This clonotype occurred many times. The J gene is TRBJ2-7, the V gene TRBV28, with 9 bases matching TRBD2. The germline gives CDR1 MDHEN, CDR2 SYDVKM. With V trimmed by 5 bases and J by 2 bases, 7 bases remained unmatched. The CDR3 has 15 amino acids. CDR3 loop: CASSTPGLATYEQYF. For the CDR3, the DNA is TGTGCCAGCAGTACTCCGGGACTAGCCACCTACGAGCAGTACTTC.

In this sample, this clonotype turned up many times. The CDR3 sequence is CASSPPPLYEQYF. The CDR3 DNA follows: TGTGCCAGCAGTCCCCCCCCACTCTACGAGCAGTACTTC. The chain links TRBV28 to TRBJ2-7; no definite D call. The ends were cut back, 5 bases at V and 3 bases at J, with 11 bases in the middle. This CDR3 is built from 13 residues. Looked up from germline, CDR1 is MDHEN and CDR2 is SYDVKM.

This clonotype was picked up a small number of times. The V gene is TRBV2, the J gene TRBJ1-3; no reliable D call. Trimming pared 4 bases from V and 0 bases from J, leaving 10 bases between. Looked up from germline, CDR1 is SNHLY and CDR2 is FYNNEI. CDR3 length equals 15 residues. This chain's CDR3 is CASSAEAYSGNTIYF. The CDR3 region has the DNA TGTGCCAGCAGTGCGGAGGCTTACTCTGGAAACACCATATATTTT.

In its sample, this clonotype was seen many times. The V call is TRBV12-3 or TRBV12-4, the J call TRBJ1-1, with D possibly being TRBD1 (6 bases). CDR3 length equals 14 residues. V lost 6 bases to trimming and J lost 0 bases, with 11 bases between them. DNA of the CDR3: TGTGCCAGCAGGCGGGGGGCCTTGAACACTGAAGCTTTCTTT. Translating gives CASRRGALNTEAFF.